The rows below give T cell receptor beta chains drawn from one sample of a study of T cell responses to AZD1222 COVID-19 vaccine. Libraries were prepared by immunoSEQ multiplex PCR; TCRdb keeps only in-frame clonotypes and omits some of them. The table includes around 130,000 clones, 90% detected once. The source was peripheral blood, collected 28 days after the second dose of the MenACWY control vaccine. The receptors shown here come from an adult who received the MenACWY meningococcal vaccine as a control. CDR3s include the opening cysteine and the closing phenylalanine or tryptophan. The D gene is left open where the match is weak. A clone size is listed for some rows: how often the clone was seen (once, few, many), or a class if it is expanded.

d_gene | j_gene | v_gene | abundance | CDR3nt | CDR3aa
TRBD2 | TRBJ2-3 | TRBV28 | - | TGTGCCAGCAGACCGGGTGGAGCGGGGGGAGGCACAGATACGCAGTATTTT | CASRPGGAGGGTDTQYF
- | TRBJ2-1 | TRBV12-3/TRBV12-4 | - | TGTGCCAGCAGTCGTAGGTACAATGAGCAGTTCTTC | CASSRRYNEQFF
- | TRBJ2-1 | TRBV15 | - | TGTGCCACCAGCAGAGATCTCGGCAGGTACAATGAGCAGTTCTTC | CATSRDLGRYNEQFF
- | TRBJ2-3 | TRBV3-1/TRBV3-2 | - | TGTGCCAGCAGAAGGGGGGGCGGGGCAAAAGATACGCAGTATTTT | CASRRGGGAKDTQYF
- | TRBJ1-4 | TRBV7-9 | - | TGTGCCAGCAGCTACACCGGGACGGCAACTAATGAAAAACTGTTTTTT | CASSYTGTATNEKLFF
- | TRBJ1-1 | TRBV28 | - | TGTGCCAGCAAGCGGGGGAACACTGAAGCTTTCTTT | CASKRGNTEAFF
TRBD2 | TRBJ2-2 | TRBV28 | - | TGTGCCAGCAGCCCATGGACTAGCGGGCGCACCGGGGAGCTGTTTTTT | CASSPWTSGRTGELFF
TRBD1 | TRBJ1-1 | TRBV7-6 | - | TGTGCCAGCAGCTCCGGAGACAGGGCGGCGAACACTGAAGCTTTCTTT | CASSSGDRAANTEAFF
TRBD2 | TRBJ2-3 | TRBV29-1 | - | TGCAGCGTTGATATGAAACTAGCGGGAGCTACGCAGTATTTT | CSVDMKLAGATQYF
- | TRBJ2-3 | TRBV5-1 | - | TGCGCCAGCAGCTTTTGGGGCGGTGGCACAGATACGCAGTATTTT | CASSFWGGGTDTQYF
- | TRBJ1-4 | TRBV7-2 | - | TGTGCCAGCAGCCCCGAGGGCGGATTGATTAATGAAAAACTGTTTTTT | CASSPEGGLINEKLFF
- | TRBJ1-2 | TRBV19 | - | TGTGCCAGTAGTATCCCACAGGGTCGAGGGGATGGCTACACCTTC | CASSIPQGRGDGYTF
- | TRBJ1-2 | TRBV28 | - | TGTGCCAGCAGCCAGGTCCAGAGTGGCTACACCTTC | CASSQVQSGYTF
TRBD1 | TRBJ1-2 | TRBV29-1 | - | TGCAGCGTTGCCGGGACAGGGTTTAACTATGGCTACACCTTC | CSVAGTGFNYGYTF
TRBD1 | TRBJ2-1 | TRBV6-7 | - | TGTGCCAGCAGTTACCGGGGCACTTTTGACAGGGGCCCCTACAATGAGCAGTTCTTC | CASSYRGTFDRGPYNEQFF
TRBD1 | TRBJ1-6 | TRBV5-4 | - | TGTGCCAGCAGCTTGCAGACAGGGAATAATTCACCCCTCCACTTT | CASSLQTGNNSPLHF
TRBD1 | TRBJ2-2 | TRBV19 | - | TGTGCCAGTAGTATTACAGGGGTCGGTAGAACCGGGGAGCTGTTTTTT | CASSITGVGRTGELFF
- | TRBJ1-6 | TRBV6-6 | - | TGTGCCAGCAGTTACGAGGGTACCAATTCACCCCTCCACTTT | CASSYEGTNSPLHF
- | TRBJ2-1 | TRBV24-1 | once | TGTGCCACACAGGGTCTCGATGAGCAGTTCTTC | CATQGLDEQFF
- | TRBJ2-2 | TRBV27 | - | TGTGCCAGCAGTTTTTACTCGAACACCGGGGAGCTGTTTTTT | CASSFYSNTGELFF
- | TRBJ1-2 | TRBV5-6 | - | TGTGCCAGCAACAAAATTCGGGACCCGCACGGCTACACCTTC | CASNKIRDPHGYTF
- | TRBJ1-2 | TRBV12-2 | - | TGTGCAAGTCGCTTCAATGACGGGACAGCCGGGGGGGCTAACTATGGCTACACCTTC | CASRFNDGTAGGANYGYTF
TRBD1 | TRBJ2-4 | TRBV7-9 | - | TGTGCCAGCAGCTTAATAGAACAGGGGAACATTCAGTACTTC | CASSLIEQGNIQYF
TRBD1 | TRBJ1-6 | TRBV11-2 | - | TGTGCCAGCAGCTCAGCAAGGGACAGAAATTCACCCCTCCACTTT | CASSSARDRNSPLHF
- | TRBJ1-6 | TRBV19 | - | TGTGCCAGTATGCAGGGAACGGGCAATTCACCCCTCCACTTT | CASMQGTGNSPLHF
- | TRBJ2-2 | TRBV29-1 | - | TGCAGCGCCCTGGGACGAGGGCCCGGGGAGCTGTTTTTT | CSALGRGPGELFF
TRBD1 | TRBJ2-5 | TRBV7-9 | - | TGTGCCAGCAGCGCCGGGACAGGGGTCGAGACCCAGTACTTC | CASSAGTGVETQYF
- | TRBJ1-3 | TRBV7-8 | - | TGTGCCAGTACCCCGGGCCCTGGAAACACCATATATTTT | CASTPGPGNTIYF
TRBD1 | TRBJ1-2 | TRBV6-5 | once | TGTGCCAGCAGTACCGAATTACAGGGGGCGCGTGGCTACACCTTC | CASSTELQGARGYTF
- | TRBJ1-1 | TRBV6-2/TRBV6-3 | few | TGTGCCAGCAGTTACTCGTCGGCCCCCTCGGAAGCTTTCTTT | CASSYSSAPSEAFF
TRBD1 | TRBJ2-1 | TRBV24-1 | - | TGTGCCACCAGTGAGCGGGACAGGGCCACGGGCTCCTACAATGAGCAGTTCTTC | CATSERDRATGSYNEQFF
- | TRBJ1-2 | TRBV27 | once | TGTGCCAGCAGTTTCGCTCAGGGGACTAGGGGCTACACCTTC | CASSFAQGTRGYTF
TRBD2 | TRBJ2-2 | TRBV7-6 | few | TGTGCCAGCAGCCGAGTCGCGGGGGTAGCCGGGGAGCTGTTTTTT | CASSRVAGVAGELFF
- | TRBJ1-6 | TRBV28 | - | TGTGCCAGCAGTTTAGGGTCCCTAACAGGGATTTATTCACCCCTCCACTTT | CASSLGSLTGIYSPLHF
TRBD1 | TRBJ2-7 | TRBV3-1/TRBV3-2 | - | TGTGCCAGCAGCCAAGGGACAGGGGGCAGGGACGAGCAGTACTTC | CASSQGTGGRDEQYF
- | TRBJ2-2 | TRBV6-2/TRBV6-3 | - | TGTGCCAGCAGTGACCCTAACACCGGGGAGCTGTTTTTT | CASSDPNTGELFF
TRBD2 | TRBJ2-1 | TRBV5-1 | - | TGCGCCAGCAGCGGGACTAGCAGGTTTGACAATGAGCAGTTCTTC | CASSGTSRFDNEQFF
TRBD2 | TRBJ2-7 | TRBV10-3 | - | TGTGCCATCAGTGAGTCTGGGAGCGGGGTGGGTTACGAGCAGCACTTC | CAISESGSGVGYEQHF
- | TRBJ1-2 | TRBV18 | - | TGTGCCAGCTCACCGGAAGGCTCCGCAGACTATGGCTACACCTTC | CASSPEGSADYGYTF
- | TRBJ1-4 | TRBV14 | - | TGTGCCAGCAGCCAGTCAGGGGCAACTAATGAAAAACTGTTTTTT | CASSQSGATNEKLFF
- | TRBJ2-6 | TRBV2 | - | TGTGCCAGCACCGGTCCGGCTGGGGCCAACGTCCTGACTTTC | CASTGPAGANVLTF
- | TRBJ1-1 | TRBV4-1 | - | TGCGCCAGCAGCAATTACAGGGAGGGTGGCACTGAAGCTTTCTTT | CASSNYREGGTEAFF